There are a few counts of the clone carrying this TCR beta chain. One entry per CDR3 protein results from TCRdb running MiXCR on the 5' RACE reads. The data show about 120,000 distinct CDR3 sequences, about a fifth seen once. The entry originates in a study of T-cell memory formation after mild COVID-19. The CDR3 totals 13 residues. Deletions cut 10 bases from V and 5 bases from J, with 18 bases between. Germline CDR1 is MNHEY and CDR2 is SMNVEV (reference sequence). The specimen sequenced was PBMCs or a T cell subset sorted from them (not recorded which). The receptor's source is a man younger than 30 who had mild COVID-19 (a few samples of this study predate the infection). Cell type and time point are not known. This chain joins TRBV27 and TRBJ2-7; the D gene is possibly TRBD1 (5 bases). The CDR3 nucleotides read TGTGCCACCGAAGGGGCCTCTAGAGACGAGCAGTACTTC. Amino acid sequence: CATEGASRDEQYF.